This TCR beta chain was identified in a study of cytomegalovirus exposure and HLA in healthy donors. Study background: Among the 300 to 450 genotyped donors, approximately 80% were placed in the Caucasian-associated ancestry cluster.

As for this clone: The antigen remains unidentified.

The study, taken as a whole, reports: Follow-up analysis seemed to connect common viral pathogens with several of the most significant clusters identified. Earlier analysis looked at TCR beta V segments, and most were productive about 87% or about 30% of the time. By a later analysis, the bulk of CMV-associated TCR beta chains appeared HLA-restricted.

PCR involved 60 Vbeta and 13 Jbeta primers. Sequencing was performed with immunoSEQ multiplex PCR; in TCRdb, only in-frame clones are kept and a portion is missing. The listing records around 190,000 clones. This TCR derives from a woman in her twenties or thirties in good health and CMV-seropositive. Sequencing was carried out using PBMCs.

The CDR3 nucleotides are TGTGCCAGCTCACCCCGACAGGACCCCTACGAGCAGTACTTC. Its translation: CASSPRQDPYEQYF. The chain carries TRBV18 and TRBJ2-7; maybe TRBD1 (6 bases). V was trimmed by 3 bases and J by 2 bases, leaving 11 bases between them. Germline V gene sequence: CDR1 KGHSH, CDR2 LQKENI. The CDR3 totals 14 residues. Variable domain in full (rest from reference TRBV18 and TRBJ2-7): NAGVMQNPRHLVRRRGQEARLRCSPMKGHSHVYWYRQLPEEGLKFMVYLQKENIIDESGMPKERFSAEFPKEGPSILRIQQVVRGDSAAYFCASSPRQDPYEQYFGPGTRLTVT.